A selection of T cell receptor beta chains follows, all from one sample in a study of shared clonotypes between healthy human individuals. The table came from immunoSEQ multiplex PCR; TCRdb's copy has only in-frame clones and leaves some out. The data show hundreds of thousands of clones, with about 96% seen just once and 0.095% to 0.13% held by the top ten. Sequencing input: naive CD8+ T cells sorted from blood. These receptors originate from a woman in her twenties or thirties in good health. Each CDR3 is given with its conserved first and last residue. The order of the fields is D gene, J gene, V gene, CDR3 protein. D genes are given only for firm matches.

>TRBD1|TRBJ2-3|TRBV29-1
CSVGGRGQIDTQYF
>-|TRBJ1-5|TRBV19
CASRSHSYSNQPQHF
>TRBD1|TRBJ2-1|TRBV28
CASSRDRYNNEQFF
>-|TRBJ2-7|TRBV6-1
CASSEVNDSLYQQYF
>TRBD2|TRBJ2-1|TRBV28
CASSLILAGTNEQFF
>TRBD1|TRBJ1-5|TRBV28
CASSRQGEYSNQPQHF
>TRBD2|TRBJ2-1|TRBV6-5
CASSTAGLPNNEQFF
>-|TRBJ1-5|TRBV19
CASKGSNQPQHF
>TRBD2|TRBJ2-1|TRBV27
CASSLIGLADNEQFF
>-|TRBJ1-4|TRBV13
CASSFLGEKLFF
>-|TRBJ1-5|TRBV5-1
CASRPDTIYSNQPQHF
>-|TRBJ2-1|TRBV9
CASSEASEGEQFF
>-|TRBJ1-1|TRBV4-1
CATGLEGDTEAFF